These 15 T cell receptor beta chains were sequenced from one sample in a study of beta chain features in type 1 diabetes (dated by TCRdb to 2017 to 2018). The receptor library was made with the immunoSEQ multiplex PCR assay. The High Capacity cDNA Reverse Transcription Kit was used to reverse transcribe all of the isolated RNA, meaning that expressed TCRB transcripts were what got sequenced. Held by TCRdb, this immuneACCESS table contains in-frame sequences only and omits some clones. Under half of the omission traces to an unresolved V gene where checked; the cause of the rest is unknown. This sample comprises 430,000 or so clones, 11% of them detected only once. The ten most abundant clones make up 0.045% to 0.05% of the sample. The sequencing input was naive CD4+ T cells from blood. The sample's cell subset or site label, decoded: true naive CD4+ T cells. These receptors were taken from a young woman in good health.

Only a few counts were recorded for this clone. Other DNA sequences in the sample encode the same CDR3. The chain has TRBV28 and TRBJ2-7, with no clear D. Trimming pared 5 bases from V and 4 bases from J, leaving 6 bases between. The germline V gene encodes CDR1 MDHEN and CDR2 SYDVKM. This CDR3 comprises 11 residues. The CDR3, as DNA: TGTGCCAGCAGTACAGTTTACGAGCAGTACGTC. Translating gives CASSTVYEQYV.

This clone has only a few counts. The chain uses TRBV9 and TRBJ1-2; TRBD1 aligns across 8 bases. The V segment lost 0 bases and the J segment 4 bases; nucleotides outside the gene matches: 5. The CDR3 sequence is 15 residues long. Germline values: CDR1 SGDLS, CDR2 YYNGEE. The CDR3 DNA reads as TGTGCCAGCAGCGTAGAGCCAGGGGGCACCTATGGCTACACCTTC. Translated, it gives CASSVEPGGTYGYTF.

CDR3 DNA: TGTGCCAGCAGCTCATACCGAGGGACAGATGAATCCGTC. Amino acid sequence: CASSSYRGTDESV. This sequence joins TRBV7-2 and TRBJ2-7; TRBD1 aligns across 7 bases. The germline V gene has CDR1 SGHTA and CDR2 FQGNSA. CDR3 length equals 13 residues.

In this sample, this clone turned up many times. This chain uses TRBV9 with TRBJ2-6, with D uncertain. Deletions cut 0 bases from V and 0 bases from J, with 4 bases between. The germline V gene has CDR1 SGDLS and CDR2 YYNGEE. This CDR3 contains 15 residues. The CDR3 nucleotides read TGTGCCAGCAGCGTAGGGGGCTCTGGGGCCAACGTCCTGACTTTC. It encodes CASSVGGSGANVLTF.

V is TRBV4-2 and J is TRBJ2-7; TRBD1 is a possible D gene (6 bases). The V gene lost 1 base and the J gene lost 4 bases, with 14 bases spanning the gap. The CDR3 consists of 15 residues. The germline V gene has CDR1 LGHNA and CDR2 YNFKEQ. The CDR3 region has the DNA TGTGCCAGCAGCCAAGCTTTAGCAGGACAGTACGAGCAGTACTTC. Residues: CASSQALAGQYEQYF.

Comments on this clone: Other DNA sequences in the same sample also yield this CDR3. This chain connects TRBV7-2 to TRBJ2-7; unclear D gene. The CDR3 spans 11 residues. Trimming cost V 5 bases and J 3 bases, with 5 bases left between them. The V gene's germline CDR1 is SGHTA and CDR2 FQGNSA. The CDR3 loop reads CASSLVYEQYF. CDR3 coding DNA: TGTGCCAGCAGCCTCGTCTACGAGCAGTACTTC.

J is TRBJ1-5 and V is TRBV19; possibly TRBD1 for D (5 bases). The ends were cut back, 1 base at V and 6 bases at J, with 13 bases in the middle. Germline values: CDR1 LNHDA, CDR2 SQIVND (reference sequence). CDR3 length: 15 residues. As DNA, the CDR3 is TGTGCCAGTAGTATAGGAGGGGCGAACAGTCAGCCCCAGCATTTT. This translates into CASSIGGANSQPQHF.

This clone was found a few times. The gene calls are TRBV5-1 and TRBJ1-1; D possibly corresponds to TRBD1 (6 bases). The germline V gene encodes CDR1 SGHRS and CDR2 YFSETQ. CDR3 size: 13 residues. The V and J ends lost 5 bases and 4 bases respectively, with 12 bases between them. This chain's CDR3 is CASRRDTSTEAFF. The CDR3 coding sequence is TGCGCCAGCAGACGGGACACTAGCACTGAAGCTTTCTTT.

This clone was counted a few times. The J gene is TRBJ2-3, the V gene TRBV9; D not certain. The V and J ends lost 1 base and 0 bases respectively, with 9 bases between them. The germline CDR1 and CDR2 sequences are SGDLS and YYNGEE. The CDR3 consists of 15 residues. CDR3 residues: CASSVSGASTDTQYF. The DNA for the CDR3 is TGTGCCAGCAGCGTATCAGGCGCCAGCACAGATACGCAGTATTTT.

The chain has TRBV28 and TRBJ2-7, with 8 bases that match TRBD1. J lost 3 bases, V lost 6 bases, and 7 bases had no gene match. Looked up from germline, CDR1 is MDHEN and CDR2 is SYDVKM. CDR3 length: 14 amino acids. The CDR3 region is CASRAGQGDYEQYV. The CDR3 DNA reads TGTGCCAGCAGAGCCGGACAGGGAGACTACGAGCAGTACGTC.

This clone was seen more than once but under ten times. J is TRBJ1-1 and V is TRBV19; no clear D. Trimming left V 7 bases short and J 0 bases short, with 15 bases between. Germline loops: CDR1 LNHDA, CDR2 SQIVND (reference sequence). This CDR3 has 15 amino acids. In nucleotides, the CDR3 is TGTGCCAGTAATGCCCCCCTCCGAATGAACACTGAAGCTTTCTTT. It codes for CASNAPLRMNTEAFF.

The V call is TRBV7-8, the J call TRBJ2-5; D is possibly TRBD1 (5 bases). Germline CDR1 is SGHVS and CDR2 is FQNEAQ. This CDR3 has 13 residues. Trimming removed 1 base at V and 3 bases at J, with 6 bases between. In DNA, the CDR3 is TGTGCCAGCAGCTTAGGACAGAAAGAGACCCAGTACTTC. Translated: CASSLGQKETQYF.

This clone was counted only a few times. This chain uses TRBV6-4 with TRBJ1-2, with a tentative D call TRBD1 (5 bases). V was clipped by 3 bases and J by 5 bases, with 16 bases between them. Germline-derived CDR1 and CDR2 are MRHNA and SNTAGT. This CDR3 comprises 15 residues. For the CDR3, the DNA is TGTGCCAGCAGTGAAAACATGGAAGGGGATTATGGCTACACCTTC. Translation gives CASSENMEGDYGYTF.

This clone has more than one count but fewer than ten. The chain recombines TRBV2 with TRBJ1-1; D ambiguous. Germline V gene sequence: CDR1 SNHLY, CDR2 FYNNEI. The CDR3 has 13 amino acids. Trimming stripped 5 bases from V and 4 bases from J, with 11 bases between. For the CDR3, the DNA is TGTGCCAGCAGTAAGGCCGAGGGCACTGAAGCTTTCTTT. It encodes CASSKAEGTEAFF. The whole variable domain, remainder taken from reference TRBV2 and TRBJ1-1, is EPEVTQTPSHQVTQMGQEVILRCVPISNHLYFYWYRQILGQKVEFLVSFYNNEISEKSEIFDDQFSVERPDGSNFTLKIRSTKLEDSAMYFCASSKAEGTEAFFGQGTRLTVV.

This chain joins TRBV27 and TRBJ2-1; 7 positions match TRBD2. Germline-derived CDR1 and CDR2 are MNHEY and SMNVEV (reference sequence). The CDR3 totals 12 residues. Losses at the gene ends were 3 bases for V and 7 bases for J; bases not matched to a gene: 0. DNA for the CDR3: TGTGCCAGCAGTTTGCGGGGGAATGAGCAGTTCTTC. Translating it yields CASSLRGNEQFF.